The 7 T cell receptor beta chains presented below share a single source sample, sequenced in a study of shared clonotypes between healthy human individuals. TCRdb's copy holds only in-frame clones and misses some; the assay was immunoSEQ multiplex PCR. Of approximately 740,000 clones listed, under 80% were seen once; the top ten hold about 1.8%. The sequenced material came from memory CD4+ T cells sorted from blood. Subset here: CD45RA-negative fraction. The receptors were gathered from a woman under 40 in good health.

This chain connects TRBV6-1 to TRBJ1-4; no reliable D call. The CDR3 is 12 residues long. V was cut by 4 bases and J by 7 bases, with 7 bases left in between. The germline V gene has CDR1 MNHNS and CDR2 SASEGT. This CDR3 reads CASSGGGEKLFF. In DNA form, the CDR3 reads TGTGCCAGCAGTGGGGGAGGTGAAAAACTGTTTTTT.

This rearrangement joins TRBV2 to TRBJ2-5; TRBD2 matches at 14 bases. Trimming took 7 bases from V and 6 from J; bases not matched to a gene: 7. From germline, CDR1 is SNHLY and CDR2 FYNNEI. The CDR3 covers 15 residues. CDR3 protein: CASNRLAGGPQTQYF. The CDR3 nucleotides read TGTGCCAGCAATAGACTAGCGGGAGGGCCCCAGACCCAGTACTTC. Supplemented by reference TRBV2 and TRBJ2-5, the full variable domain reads EPEVTQTPSHQVTQMGQEVILRCVPISNHLYFYWYRQILGQKVEFLVSFYNNEISEKSEIFDDQFSVERPDGSNFTLKIRSTKLEDSAMYFCASNRLAGGPQTQYFGPGTRLLVL.

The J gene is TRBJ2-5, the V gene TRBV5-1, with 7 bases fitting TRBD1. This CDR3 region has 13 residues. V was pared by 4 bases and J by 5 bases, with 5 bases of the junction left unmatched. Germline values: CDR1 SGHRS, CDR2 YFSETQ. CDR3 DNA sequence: TGCGCCAGCAGCGAGGGGGCAGCGGAGACCCAGTACTTC. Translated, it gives CASSEGAAETQYF.

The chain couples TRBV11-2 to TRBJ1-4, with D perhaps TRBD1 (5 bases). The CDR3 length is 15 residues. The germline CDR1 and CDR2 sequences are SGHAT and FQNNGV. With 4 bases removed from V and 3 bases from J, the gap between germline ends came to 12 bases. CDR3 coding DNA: TGTGCCAGCAGCTCTCAATTGGGGGCTAATGAAAAACTGTTTTTT. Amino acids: CASSSQLGANEKLFF.

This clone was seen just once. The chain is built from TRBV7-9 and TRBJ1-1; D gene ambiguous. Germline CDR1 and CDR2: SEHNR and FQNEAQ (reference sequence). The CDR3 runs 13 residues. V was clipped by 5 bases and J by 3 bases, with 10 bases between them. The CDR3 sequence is CASSQEGYTEAFF. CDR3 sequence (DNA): TGTGCCAGCAGCCAGGAGGGCTACACTGAAGCTTTCTTT.

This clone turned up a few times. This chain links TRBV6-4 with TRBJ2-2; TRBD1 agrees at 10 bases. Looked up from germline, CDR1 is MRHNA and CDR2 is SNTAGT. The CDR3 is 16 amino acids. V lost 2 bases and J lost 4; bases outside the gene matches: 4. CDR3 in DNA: TGTGCCAGCAGTGACGCCCGGGACAGGGGCACCGGGGAGCTGTTTTTT. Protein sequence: CASSDARDRGTGELFF.

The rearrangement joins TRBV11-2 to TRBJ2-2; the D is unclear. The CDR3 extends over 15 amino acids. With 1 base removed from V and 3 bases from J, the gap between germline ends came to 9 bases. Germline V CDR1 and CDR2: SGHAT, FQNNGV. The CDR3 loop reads CASSLVPAHTGELFF. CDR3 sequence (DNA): TGTGCCAGCAGCTTAGTGCCCGCCCACACCGGGGAGCTGTTTTTT.